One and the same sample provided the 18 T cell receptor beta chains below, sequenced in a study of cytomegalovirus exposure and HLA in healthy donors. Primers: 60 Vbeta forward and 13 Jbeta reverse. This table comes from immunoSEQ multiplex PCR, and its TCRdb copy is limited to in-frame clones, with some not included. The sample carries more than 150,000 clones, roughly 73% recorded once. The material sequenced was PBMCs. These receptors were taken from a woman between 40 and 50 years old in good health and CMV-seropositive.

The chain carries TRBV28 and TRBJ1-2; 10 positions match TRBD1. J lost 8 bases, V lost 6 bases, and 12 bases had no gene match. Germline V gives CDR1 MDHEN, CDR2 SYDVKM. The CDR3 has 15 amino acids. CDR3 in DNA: TGTGCCAGCAGCCCGAATTGGACAGGGGGGAGAGGCTACACCTTC. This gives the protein CASSPNWTGGRGYTF.

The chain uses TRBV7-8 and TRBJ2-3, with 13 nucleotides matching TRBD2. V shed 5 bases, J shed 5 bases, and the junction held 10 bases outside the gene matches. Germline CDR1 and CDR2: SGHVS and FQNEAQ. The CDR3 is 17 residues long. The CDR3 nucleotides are TGTGCCAGCAGCCTAAGGACTAGCGGGAGCTTAGAAGATACGCAGTATTTT. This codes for CASSLRTSGSLEDTQYF.

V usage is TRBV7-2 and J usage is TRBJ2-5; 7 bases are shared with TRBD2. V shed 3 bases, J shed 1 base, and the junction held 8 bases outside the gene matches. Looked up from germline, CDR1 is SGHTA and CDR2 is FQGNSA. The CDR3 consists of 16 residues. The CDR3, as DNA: TGTGCCAGCAGCTTCAACCCTAGCGGAATCCAAGAGACCCAGTACTTC. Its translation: CASSFNPSGIQETQYF.

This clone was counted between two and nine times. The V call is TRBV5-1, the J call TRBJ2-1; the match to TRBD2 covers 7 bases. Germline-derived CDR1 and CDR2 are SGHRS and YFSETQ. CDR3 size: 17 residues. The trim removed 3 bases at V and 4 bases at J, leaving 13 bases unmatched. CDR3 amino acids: CASSSGSGVGGYNEQFF. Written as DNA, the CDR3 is TGCGCCAGCAGCTCGGGTAGCGGAGTGGGGGGGTACAATGAGCAGTTCTTC.

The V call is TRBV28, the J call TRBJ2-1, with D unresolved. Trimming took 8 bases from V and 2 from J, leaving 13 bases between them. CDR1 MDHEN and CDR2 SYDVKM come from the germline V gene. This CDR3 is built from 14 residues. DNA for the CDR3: TGTGCCAGCCGATACCCGACTGCCTACAATGAGCAGTTCTTC. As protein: CASRYPTAYNEQFF.

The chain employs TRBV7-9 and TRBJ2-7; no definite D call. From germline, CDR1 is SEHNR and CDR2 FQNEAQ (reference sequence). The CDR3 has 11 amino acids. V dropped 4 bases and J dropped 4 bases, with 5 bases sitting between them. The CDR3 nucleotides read TGTGCCAGCAGCTCCTATTACGAGCAGTACTTC. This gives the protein CASSSYYEQYF.

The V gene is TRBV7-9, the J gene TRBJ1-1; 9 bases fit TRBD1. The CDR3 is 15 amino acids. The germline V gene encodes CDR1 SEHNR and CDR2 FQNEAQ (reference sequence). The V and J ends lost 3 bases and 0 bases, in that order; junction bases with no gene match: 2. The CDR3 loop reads CASSLTGGLNTEAFF. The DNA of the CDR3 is TGTGCCAGCAGCTTGACAGGGGGATTGAACACTGAAGCTTTCTTT.

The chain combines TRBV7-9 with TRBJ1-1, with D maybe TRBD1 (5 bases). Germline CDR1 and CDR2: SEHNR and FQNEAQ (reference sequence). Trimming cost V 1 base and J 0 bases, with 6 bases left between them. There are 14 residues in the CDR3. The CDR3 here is CASSLVQVNTEAFF. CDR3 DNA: TGTGCCAGCAGCTTAGTACAGGTGAACACTGAAGCTTTCTTT. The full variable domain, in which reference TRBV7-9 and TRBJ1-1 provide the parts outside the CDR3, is DTGVSQNPRHKITKRGQNVTFRCDPISEHNRLYWYRQTLGQGPEFLTYFQNEAQLEKSRLLSDRFSAERPKGSFSTLEIQRTEQGDSAMYLCASSLVQVNTEAFFGQGTRLTVV.

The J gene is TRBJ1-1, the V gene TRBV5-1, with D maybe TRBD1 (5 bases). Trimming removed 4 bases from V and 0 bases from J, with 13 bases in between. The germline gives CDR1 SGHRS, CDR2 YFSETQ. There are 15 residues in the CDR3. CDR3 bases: TGCGCCAGCAGCGGAGGGACGGTTTTGAACACTGAAGCTTTCTTT. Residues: CASSGGTVLNTEAFF.

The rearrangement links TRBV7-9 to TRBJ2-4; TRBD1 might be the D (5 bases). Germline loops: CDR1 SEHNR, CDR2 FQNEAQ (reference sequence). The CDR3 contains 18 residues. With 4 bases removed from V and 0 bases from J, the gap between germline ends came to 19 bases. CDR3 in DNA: TGTGCCAGCAGCTCCGGTGTGCAGGGCGGATTAGCCAAAAACATTCAGTACTTC. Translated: CASSSGVQGGLAKNIQYF. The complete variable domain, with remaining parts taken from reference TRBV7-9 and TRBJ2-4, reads DTGVSQNPRHKITKRGQNVTFRCDPISEHNRLYWYRQTLGQGPEFLTYFQNEAQLEKSRLLSDRFSAERPKGSFSTLEIQRTEQGDSAMYLCASSSGVQGGLAKNIQYFGAGTRLSVL.

CDR3 sequence reads: CASSYSTGPYEQYF. CDR3 sequence (DNA): TGTGCCAGCAGTTATTCGACAGGCCCCTACGAGCAGTACTTC. The rearrangement links TRBV6-5 to TRBJ2-7, with a possible D match to TRBD1 (6 bases). Germline loops: CDR1 MNHEY, CDR2 SVGAGI. The ends were cut back, 3 bases at V and 2 bases at J, with 11 bases in the middle. The CDR3 totals 14 residues.

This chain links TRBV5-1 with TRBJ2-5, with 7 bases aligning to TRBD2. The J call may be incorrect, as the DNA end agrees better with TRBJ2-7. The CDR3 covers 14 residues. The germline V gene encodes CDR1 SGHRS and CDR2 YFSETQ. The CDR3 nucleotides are TGCGCCAGCAGCTTGAGCGGGGCAACCTACGAGCAGTACTTC. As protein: CASSLSGATYEQYF.

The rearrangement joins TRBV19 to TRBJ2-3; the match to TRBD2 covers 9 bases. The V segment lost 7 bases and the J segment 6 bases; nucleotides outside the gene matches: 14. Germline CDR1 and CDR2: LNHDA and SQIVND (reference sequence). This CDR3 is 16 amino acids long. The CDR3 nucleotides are TGTGCCAGTAACGCCGGCGGGGGGGCGATTACGGATACGCAGTATTTT. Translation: CASNAGGGAITDTQYF.

The DNA of the CDR3 is TGTGCCAGCAGCGAGACAGGGGTCCCTAATGAAAAACTGTTTTTT. It yields the protein CASSETGVPNEKLFF. The chain recombines TRBV2 with TRBJ1-4; TRBD1 agrees at 8 bases. CDR1 is SNHLY and CDR2 is FYNNEI in the germline V gene. J lost 3 bases, V lost 6 bases, and 6 bases had no gene match. This CDR3 region has 15 residues.

The CDR3 DNA follows: TGCAGCGTTGATCCGGGGAACCGTGAAGCTTTCTTT. This translates into CSVDPGNREAFF. J is TRBJ1-1 and V is TRBV29-1, with D hard to call. This CDR3 has 12 amino acids. Trimming cost V 3 bases and J 7 bases, with 12 bases left between them. Germline V lookup: CDR1 SQVTM, CDR2 ANQGSEA.

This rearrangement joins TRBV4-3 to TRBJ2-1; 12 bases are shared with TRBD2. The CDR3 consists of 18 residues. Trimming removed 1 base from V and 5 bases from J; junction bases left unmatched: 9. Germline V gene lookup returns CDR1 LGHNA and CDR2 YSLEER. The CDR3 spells CASSQAVPLAGGNNEQFF. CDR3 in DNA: TGCGCCAGCAGCCAAGCCGTCCCACTAGCGGGGGGAAACAATGAGCAGTTCTTC.

CDR3 DNA: TGCAGCGTTGCCGCTGGTCCGAGCTCCTACAATGAGCAGTTCTTC. Translating it yields CSVAAGPSSYNEQFF. V is TRBV29-1 and J is TRBJ2-1; no clear D gene. Germline CDR1 SQVTM, CDR2 ANQGSEA. The length of the CDR3 is 15 residues. Deletions cut 4 bases from V and 0 bases from J, with 13 bases between.

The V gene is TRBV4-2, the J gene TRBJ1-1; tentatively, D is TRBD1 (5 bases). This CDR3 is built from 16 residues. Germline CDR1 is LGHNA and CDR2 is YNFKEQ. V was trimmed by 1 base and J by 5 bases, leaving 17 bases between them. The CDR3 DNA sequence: TGTGCCAGCAGCCAAGCAATCGGCAGGGCGAATACTGAAGCTTTCTTT. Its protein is CASSQAIGRANTEAFF.